The text below deals with one T cell receptor (beta chain). Antigen specificity is unknown. This record belongs to a study of T cells in Graves' hyperthyroidism and ophthalmopathy. Study-wide results and caveats: Onset of ophthalmopathy came a median 6.5 months after the model predicted it. In blood, most of the thyroid clonotypes expanded above 0.001 were also present.

With a duration under 2 months, the hyperthyroidism was newly diagnosed in patients aged 18 to 65. Cells are PBMCs isolated from approximately 9.2 ml of fresh blood. The investigators amplified TCR beta CDR3 regions from RNA transcripts. A first-round RT-PCR of the TCR CDR3 used the HTBI primer set. TCRdb reanalysed the multiplex PCR reads using MiXCR and keeps one entry per CDR3 protein. The sample has roughly 300,000 distinct CDR3 sequences; 15% to 20% are singletons. Deletions cut 10 bases from V and 3 bases from J, with 19 bases between. There are 15 residues in the CDR3. Germline CDR1 LNHDA, CDR2 SQIVND (reference sequence).

Source material: blood. V gene TRBV19 combines with J gene TRBJ2-1, with D tentatively TRBD2 (5 bases). The source of this sequence is a woman aged 50 to 60 with Graves' hyperthyroidism. The CDR3 is CATKDQRAYYNEQFF. CDR3 coding DNA: TGTGCCACCAAAGACCAGAGGGCTTACTACAATGAGCAGTTCTTC.